Presented here are 31 T cell receptor beta chains from one specimen sequenced in a study of metastatic and nonmetastatic thyroid tumors. Through MiXCR, TCRdb re-clonotyped the PCR reads. The sample holds about 4,300 clones; 20% to 25% are singletons and the top ten take 33%. Each patient came to thyroid surgery without any prior treatment (of any kind). The specimen was tumor tissue. All receptors derive from a male donor with papillary thyroid cancer or a benign thyroid nodule (not recorded which). Some clones in this sample may be carry-over from other donors' samples.

The CDR3, as DNA: TGCGCCAGCAGCGTTGGGACAGGGAATCAGCCCCAGCATTTT. It specifies CASSVGTGNQPQHF. This chain uses TRBV5-1 with TRBJ1-5, with 9 bases matching TRBD1. Trimming at V came to 4 bases and at J to 4 bases, leaving 3 bases not matched to a gene. The CDR3 loop spans 14 amino acids. The germline V gene has CDR1 SGHRS and CDR2 YFSETQ.

The V and J genes are TRBV15 and TRBJ1-6; possible D gene TRBD1, 5 bases. V was trimmed by 8 bases and J by 7 bases, leaving 15 bases between them. Germline CDR1 is LNHNV and CDR2 is YYDKDF (reference sequence). The CDR3 is 14 residues long. DNA for the CDR3: TGTGCCACCCACCCCCGGGGGGGGAATTCACCCCTCCACTTT. It yields the protein CATHPRGGNSPLHF.

This clone was found a few times. The J gene is TRBJ1-2, the V gene TRBV7-2, with D possibly being TRBD1 (6 bases). Trimming left V 8 bases short and J 6 bases short, with 13 bases between. Per germline, CDR1 SGHTA and CDR2 FQGNSA. The CDR3 has 12 amino acids. CDR3 loop: CASHGGGNGYTF. CDR3 coding DNA: TGTGCCAGCCATGGGGGGGGCAATGGCTACACCTTC.

As to this clone: Mismatch with germline at one junction end may stem from a read error. The CDR3 loop is CASSFLTGPVDTGELFF. CDR3 sequence (DNA): TGTGCCAGCAGCTTCTTAACCGGACCGGTCGATACCGGGGAACTGTTTTTT. The chain combines TRBV11-2 with TRBJ2-2; the D gene is possibly TRBD2 (5 bases). In germline, CDR1 is SGHAT, CDR2 FQNNGV. The CDR3 covers 17 residues. The variable domain in full, completed from reference TRBV11-2 and TRBJ2-2, reads EAGVAQSPRYKIIEKRQSVAFWCNPISGHATLYWYQQILGQGPKLLIQFQNNGVVDDSQLPKDRFSAERLKGVDSTLKIQPAKLEDSAVYLCASSFLTGPVDTGELFFGEGSRLTVL.

J is TRBJ2-5 and V is TRBV29-1; D tentatively reads TRBD1 or TRBD2 (5 bases each). Trimming took 7 bases from V and 9 from J, leaving 18 bases between them. Germline CDR1 reads SQVTM; CDR2 reads ANQGSEA. The CDR3 spans 12 residues. CDR3 bases: TGCAGCGGGACATGGTCCTCGGAGGCCCAGTACTTC. This translates into CSGTWSSEAQYF.

The chain joins TRBV20-1 to TRBJ1-1; D remains ambiguous. There are 10 residues in the CDR3. Germline V gene lookup returns CDR1 DFQATT and CDR2 SNEGSKA (reference sequence). Deletions cut 5 bases from V and 11 bases from J, with 12 bases between. CDR3 sequence (DNA): TGCAGTGCTTTCGAGGACTCGGCTTTCTTT. Its translation: CSAFEDSAFF.

Concerning this clone itself: Mismatch with germline at one junction end may stem from a read error. The J gene is TRBJ2-7, the V gene TRBV20-1; tentatively, D is TRBD2 (5 bases). This CDR3 contains 13 residues. CDR1 DFQATT and CDR2 SNEGSKA come from the germline V gene (reference sequence). The CDR3 reads CSASRTSWAEQHF. In DNA form, the CDR3 reads TGCAGTGCTAGCCGGACTTCTTGGGCCGAGCAGCACTTC.

There are many counts of this clone. The chain combines TRBV4-1 with TRBJ2-3; a weak D match, TRBD2 (6 bases). CDR1 is MGHRA, CDR2 YSYEKL, per germline. The length of the CDR3 is 15 residues. Between the trimmed V and J ends, which lost 1 base and 3 bases, there was a span of 11 bases. In DNA form, the CDR3 reads TGCGCCAGCAGCCAAGTCGCGGGGAAAACAGATACGCAGTATTTT. Translation gives CASSQVAGKTDTQYF.

The chain links TRBV20-1 to TRBJ2-7; D is perhaps TRBD1 or TRBD2 (5 bases each). V lost 4 bases to trimming and J lost 1 base, with 14 bases between them. Germline CDR1 reads DFQATT; CDR2 reads SNEGSKA (reference sequence). This CDR3 has 14 amino acids. The CDR3 DNA follows: TGCAGTGCTAAAGCCGGGGCTGGATCCTACGAGCAGTACTTC. It translates to CSAKAGAGSYEQYF.

This clone showed up just a few times. V usage is TRBV29-1 and J usage is TRBJ1-2; no firm D call. Germline values: CDR1 SQVTM, CDR2 ANQGSEA. V lost 3 bases and J 4 bases, leaving 3 bases between the germline ends. The CDR3 length is 10 residues. CDR3 sequence (DNA): TGCAGCGTTGACAGCTATGGCTACACCTTC. Its protein is CSVDSYGYTF. Combining the CDR3 with reference TRBV29-1 and TRBJ1-2 gives the whole variable domain SAVISQKPSRDICQRGTSLTIQCQVDSQVTMMFWYRQQPGQSLTLIATANQGSEATYESGFVIDKFPISRPNLTFSTLTVSNMSPEDSSIYLCSVDSYGYTFGSGTRLTVV.

This clone was recorded a few times. Given a much more abundant clone one base away, this may be a read error. The chain carries TRBV28 and TRBJ2-5, with D possibly TRBD2 on 5 matching bases. This CDR3 contains 13 residues. CDR1 is MDHEN, CDR2 SYDVKM, per germline. CDR3 sequence (DNA): TGTGCCAGCGAAAGCGGACCACAAGATACCCAGTACTTC. Amino acids: CASESGPQDTQYF.

The rearrangement uses TRBV5-1 and TRBJ2-3; D is unresolved. V was shortened by 4 bases and J by 3 bases, with 6 bases between the two germline ends. The germline V gene has CDR1 SGHRS and CDR2 YFSETQ. The CDR3 is made up of 12 amino acids. The CDR3, as DNA: TGCGCCAGCAGCCACCGTACAGATACGCAGTATTTT. Protein product: CASSHRTDTQYF.

This clone was counted between two and nine times. The chain recombines TRBV12-3 or TRBV12-4 with TRBJ2-1; D remains ambiguous. The germline V and J ends were trimmed by 1 base and 0 bases, with 7 bases remaining between them. CDR3 length: 15 residues. Here the CDR3 DNA reads TGTGCCAGCAGTTTAGGCAGGAGCTCCTACAATGAGCAGTTCTTC. Its protein is CASSLGRSSYNEQFF.

The CDR3 reads CSARGTSGGQYF. The CDR3, as DNA: TGCAGTGCTAGAGGGACTAGCGGCGGGCAGTACTTC. The genes are TRBV20-1 and TRBJ2-7; 10 bases line up with TRBD2. The CDR3 covers 12 residues. From germline, CDR1 is DFQATT and CDR2 SNEGSKA (reference sequence). V was clipped by 1 base and J by 9 bases; unmatched bases: 3.

This clone was seen only a few times. The chain has TRBV12-3 or TRBV12-4 and TRBJ1-6, with a tentative D call TRBD1 (6 bases). The CDR3 is made up of 15 amino acids. V was shortened by 6 bases and J by 2 bases, with 11 bases between the two germline ends. The CDR3: CASSPGVPYNSPLHF. Here the CDR3 DNA reads TGTGCCAGCAGCCCAGGGGTCCCCTATAATTCACCCCTCCACTTT.

The rearrangement joins TRBV15 to TRBJ2-7, with 9 bases identical to TRBD2. CDR1 and CDR2 (germline): LNHNV, YYDKDF (reference sequence). The CDR3 extends over 17 amino acids. J gave up 2 bases and V 3 bases, and 11 bases lay outside the gene matches. CDR3 in amino acids: CATSRTFSGGRAYEQYF. The CDR3 nucleotides read TGTGCCACCAGCAGGACCTTCTCCGGCGGGAGGGCCTACGAGCAGTACTTC.

The V call is TRBV7-9, the J call TRBJ2-3, with unresolved D. Germline lookup yields CDR1 SEHNR and CDR2 FQNEAQ (reference sequence). Trimming removed 1 base from V and 0 bases from J, with 2 bases in between. CDR3 length: 13 amino acids. CDR3 in amino acids: CASSLVSTDTQYF. CDR3 nucleotides: TGTGCCAGCAGCTTAGTGAGCACAGATACGCAGTATTTT.

There are a few counts of this clone. V usage is TRBV15 and J usage is TRBJ2-3, with a possible D match to TRBD1 (6 bases). Trimming removed 5 bases from V and 1 base from J, with 13 bases in between. This CDR3 comprises 15 residues. Germline V lookup: CDR1 LNHNV, CDR2 YYDKDF (reference sequence). This CDR3 is CATSFRDMGTDTQYF. In nucleotides, the CDR3 is TGTGCCACCAGCTTCCGGGACATGGGCACAGATACGCAGTATTTT.

This clone has more than one count but fewer than ten. The V gene is TRBV28, the J gene TRBJ2-7, with D perhaps assigned TRBD1 or TRBD2 (6 bases each). Germline CDR1 MDHEN, CDR2 SYDVKM. The CDR3 sequence is 14 residues long. Trimming pared 4 bases from V and 8 bases from J, leaving 18 bases between. CDR3 protein: CASSSGALHGQQYF. The DNA of the CDR3 is TGTGCCAGCAGTTCGGGGGCTCTACATGGCCAGCAGTACTTC. Using reference TRBV28 and TRBJ2-7 for the parts outside the CDR3, the full variable domain is DVKVTQSSRYLVKRTGEKVFLECVQDMDHENMFWYRQDPGLGLRLIYFSYDVKMKEKGDIPEGYSVSREKKERFSLILESASTNQTSMYLCASSSGALHGQQYFGPGTRLTVT.

V usage is TRBV7-9 and J usage is TRBJ2-7, with 7 bases fitting TRBD1. V was clipped by 5 bases and J by 5 bases; unmatched bases: 9. Per germline, CDR1 SEHNR and CDR2 FQNEAQ (reference sequence). The CDR3 has 14 residues. The CDR3 sequence: CASSPRQGSDEQYF. CDR3 coding DNA: TGTGCCAGCAGCCCACGACAGGGTTCGGACGAGCAGTACTTC.

The chain carries TRBV10-2 and TRBJ1-4; TRBD1 is a possible D gene (6 bases). This CDR3 has 13 residues. Germline CDR1 and CDR2: WSHSY and SAAADI. Trimming left V 7 bases short and J 4 bases short, with 10 bases between. CDR3 bases: TGCGCCAGCACGGGACATCTTAATGAAAAACTGTTTTTT. Translating gives CASTGHLNEKLFF.

This clone was seen more than once but under ten times. Germline is not matched at one junction end, which may reflect a read error. V gene TRBV28 combines with J gene TRBJ1-2; D remains unclear. Germline loops: CDR1 MDHEN, CDR2 SYDVKM. The CDR3 has 14 residues. CDR3 coding DNA: TGTGCCAGCGGTTTATCCCGCGCGGGGTATGGCTACACCTTC. Amino acid sequence: CASGLSRAGYGYTF.

The CDR3 spells CASSPGQDHTGELFF. CDR3 DNA sequence: TGTGCCAGCAGCCCGGGACAGGACCACACCGGGGAGCTGTTTTTT. The chain is built from TRBV11-3 and TRBJ2-2, with 8 bases fitting TRBD1. Unmatched junction bases numbered 5, after V lost 5 bases and J lost 3 bases. CDR3 length: 15 residues. Germline V gene data show CDR1 as SGHNT and CDR2 as YENEEA.

The chain recombines TRBV14 with TRBJ2-6; D is possibly TRBD2 (5 bases). Trimming cost V 4 bases and J 4 bases, with 5 bases left between them. This CDR3 is built from 13 residues. Germline CDR1 SGHDN, CDR2 FVKESK. The CDR3 sequence: CASSRRGANVLTF. The CDR3 DNA is TGTGCCAGCAGCCGGAGGGGGGCCAACGTCCTGACTTTC.

This clone is deemed large. The genes are TRBV6-1 and TRBJ2-7; D unresolved. The CDR3 consists of 14 residues. Trimming stripped 5 bases from V and 5 bases from J, with 16 bases between. Germline V gene data show CDR1 as MNHNS and CDR2 as SASEGT. CDR3 sequence: CASSPYGPRNEQYF. CDR3 sequence (DNA): TGTGCCAGCAGTCCCTATGGCCCCCGGAACGAGCAGTACTTC.

The sample holds a few counts of this clone. The chain carries TRBV27 and TRBJ2-2, with TRBD2 matching over 10 bases. CDR3 length: 15 residues. Trimming took 6 bases from V and 4 from J; bases not matched to a gene: 5. CDR1 is MNHEY, CDR2 SMNVEV, per germline (reference sequence). The chain's CDR3 is CASSKGLAVTGELFF. CDR3 in DNA: TGTGCCAGCAGCAAAGGACTAGCGGTCACCGGGGAGCTGTTTTTT.

This rearrangement joins TRBV3-1 to TRBJ1-1, with D uncertain. Deletions cut 0 bases from V and 4 bases from J, with 12 bases between. This CDR3 region has 15 residues. Germline-derived CDR1 and CDR2 are LGHDT and YNNKEL (reference sequence). The CDR3 here is CASSQEGLPGTEAFF. Written as DNA, the CDR3 is TGTGCCAGCAGCCAAGAGGGCCTTCCGGGCACTGAAGCTTTCTTT.

This clone was counted many times. The chain links TRBV5-1 to TRBJ1-1; TRBD1 is a possible D gene (5 bases). V was trimmed by 4 bases and J by 0 bases, leaving 13 bases between them. The CDR3 has 15 residues. Germline V CDR1 and CDR2: SGHRS, YFSETQ. The CDR3 sequence is CASSELRGLNTEAFF. As DNA, the CDR3 is TGCGCCAGCAGCGAGCTGAGGGGCCTGAACACTGAAGCTTTCTTT. The whole variable domain, remainder taken from reference TRBV5-1 and TRBJ1-1, is KAGVTQTPRYLIKTRGQQVTLSCSPISGHRSVSWYQQTPGQGLQFLFEYFSETQRNKGNFPGRFSGRQFSNSRSEMNVSTLELGDSALYLCASSELRGLNTEAFFGQGTRLTVV.

V gene TRBV11-2 combines with J gene TRBJ2-1, with TRBD2 identical over 7 bases. V lost 1 base to trimming and J lost 3 bases; unmatched junction nucleotides: 3. Germline V gene sequence: CDR1 SGHAT, CDR2 FQNNGV. The CDR3 sequence is 15 residues long. The CDR3 protein is CASSLVGGFYNEQFF. In DNA, the CDR3 is TGTGCCAGCAGCTTAGTGGGGGGGTTCTACAATGAGCAGTTCTTC.

This clone has more than one count but fewer than ten. The chain uses TRBV6-1 and TRBJ2-7; no clear D gene. The CDR3 is made up of 16 amino acids. Between the trimmed V and J ends, which lost 3 bases and 0 bases, there was a span of 15 bases. Germline values: CDR1 MNHNS, CDR2 SASEGT. CDR3 in amino acids: CASSDRNRKSSYEQYF. The CDR3 region has the DNA TGTGCCAGCAGTGATAGGAATCGGAAGAGCTCCTACGAGCAGTACTTC.

This clone was seen a single time. The chain employs TRBV11-2 and TRBJ2-7; 8 positions agree with TRBD2. The CDR3 is 17 amino acids. In germline, CDR1 is SGHAT, CDR2 FQNNGV. V was clipped by 3 bases and J by 2 bases; unmatched bases: 12. CDR3 protein: CASSFVAGTSEAYEQYF. The CDR3 region has the DNA TGTGCCAGCAGCTTTGTGGCCGGGACTAGTGAGGCCTACGAGCAGTACTTC.